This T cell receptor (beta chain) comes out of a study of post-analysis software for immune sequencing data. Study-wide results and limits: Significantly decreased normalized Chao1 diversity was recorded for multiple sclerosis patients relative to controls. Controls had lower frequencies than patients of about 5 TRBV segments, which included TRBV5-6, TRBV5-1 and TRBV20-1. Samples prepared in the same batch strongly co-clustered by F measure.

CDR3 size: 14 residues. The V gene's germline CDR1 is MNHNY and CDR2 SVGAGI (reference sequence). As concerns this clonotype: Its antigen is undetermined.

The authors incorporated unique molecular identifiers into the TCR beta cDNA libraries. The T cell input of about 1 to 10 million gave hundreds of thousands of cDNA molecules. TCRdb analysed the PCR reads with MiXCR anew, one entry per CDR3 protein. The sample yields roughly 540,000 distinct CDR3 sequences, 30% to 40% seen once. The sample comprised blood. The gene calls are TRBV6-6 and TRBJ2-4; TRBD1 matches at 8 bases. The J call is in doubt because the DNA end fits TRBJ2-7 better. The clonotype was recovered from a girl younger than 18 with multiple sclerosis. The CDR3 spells CASSYPTGDYEQYF. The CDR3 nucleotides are TGTGCCAGCAGTTACCCGACAGGGGACTACGAGCAGTACTTC.